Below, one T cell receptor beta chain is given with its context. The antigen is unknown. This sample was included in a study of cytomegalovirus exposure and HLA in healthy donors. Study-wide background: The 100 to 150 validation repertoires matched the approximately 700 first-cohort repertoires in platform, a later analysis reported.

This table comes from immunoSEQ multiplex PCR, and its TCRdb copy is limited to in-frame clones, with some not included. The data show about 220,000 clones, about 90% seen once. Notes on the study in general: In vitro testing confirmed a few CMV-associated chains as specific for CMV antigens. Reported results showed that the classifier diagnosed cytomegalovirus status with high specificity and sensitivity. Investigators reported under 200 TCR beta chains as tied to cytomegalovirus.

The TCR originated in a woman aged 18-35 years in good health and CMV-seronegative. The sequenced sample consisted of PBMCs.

CDR3: CASSLSGSNQPQHF. The CDR3 region has the DNA TGTGCCAGCAGTTTATCGGGGAGCAATCAGCCCCAGCATTTT. The rearrangement uses TRBV6-1 and TRBJ1-5, with D unclear. CDR1 MNHNS and CDR2 SASEGT come from the germline V gene. Deletions cut 5 bases from V and 1 base from J, with 9 bases between. The CDR3 runs to 14 residues.